Presented here are 9 T cell receptor beta chains from one specimen sequenced in a study of T cells after yellow fever vaccination. MiXCR, applied by TCRdb to the 5' RACE reads, yields one record per CDR3 protein. The top ten hold around 16% of the sample, which has approximately 510,000 distinct CDR3 sequences, about a fifth seen once. The sample consisted of PBMCs, taken approximately 22 days after the first yellow fever vaccination. The receptors were gathered from a man younger than 35 who received the YFV17D yellow fever vaccine.

The V gene is TRBV28, the J gene TRBJ2-1; tentatively, D is TRBD1 (5 bases). The germline V gene encodes CDR1 MDHEN and CDR2 SYDVKM. Trimming removed 9 bases at V and 8 bases at J, with 23 bases between. The CDR3 is made up of 15 amino acids. DNA for the CDR3: TGTGCCAGTGGCTCACTGGGGCTAGGGCAGGATGAGCAGTTCTTC. Its protein product is CASGSLGLGQDEQFF.

Only a few counts were recorded for this clonotype. The chain has TRBV4-1 and TRBJ2-2, with unresolved D. The CDR3 runs to 18 residues. V lost 0 bases to trimming and J lost 5 bases, with 19 bases between them. Germline V gene sequence: CDR1 MGHRA, CDR2 YSYEKL. CDR3 DNA sequence: TGCGCCAGCAGCCAAGATCCAACAGTAGGATTGGGGACCGGGGAGCTGTTTTTT. The encoded protein is CASSQDPTVGLGTGELFF.

V is TRBV5-1 and J is TRBJ2-2; possible D gene TRBD2, 6 bases. V lost 3 bases and J lost 6, with 9 bases in between. The germline CDR1 and CDR2 sequences are SGHRS and YFSETQ. This CDR3 comprises 13 residues. This chain's CDR3 is CASSWTTPGELFF. In DNA form, the CDR3 reads TGCGCCAGCAGCTGGACTACCCCCGGGGAGCTGTTTTTT.

The chain is built from TRBV27 and TRBJ2-4, with a weak D call TRBD2 (6 bases). CDR3 size: 18 residues. V was clipped by 3 bases and J by 0 bases, with 18 bases between them. The germline gives CDR1 MNHEY, CDR2 SMNVEV (reference sequence). The chain's CDR3 is CASSLTWGLFLAKNIQYF. CDR3 DNA sequence: TGTGCCAGCAGTTTGACCTGGGGACTTTTCTTAGCCAAAAACATTCAGTACTTC.

This clonotype was counted between two and nine times. This chain uses TRBV4-1 with TRBJ2-5, with 9 positions matching TRBD1. V trimming: 2 bases; J trimming: 6 bases; junction bases outside the gene matches: 7. From germline, CDR1 is MGHRA and CDR2 YSYEKL. The CDR3 sequence is 15 residues long. The CDR3 is CASSQPGQGGKTQYF. The CDR3 nucleotides are TGCGCCAGCAGCCAACCGGGACAGGGAGGAAAGACCCAGTACTTC.

The chain carries TRBV20-1 and TRBJ2-5; maybe TRBD2 (6 bases). V shed 0 bases and J shed 3 bases, with 11 bases lying between them. The length of the CDR3 is 14 residues. Germline assignment: CDR1 DFQATT and CDR2 SNEGSKA (reference sequence). As DNA, the CDR3 is TGCAGTGCTAGAGAAAGGGCGGGAAAAGAGACCCAGTACTTC. It specifies CSARERAGKETQYF.

This clonotype came up a few times. The chain is built from TRBV27 and TRBJ2-3; 7 bases match TRBD1. The CDR3 contains 14 residues. Trimming cost V 6 bases and J 6 bases; bases outside gene matches: 9. CDR1 and CDR2 (germline): MNHEY, SMNVEV (reference sequence). The CDR3 here is CASRGTAALDTQYF. Written as DNA, the CDR3 is TGTGCCAGCAGAGGGACAGCAGCATTGGATACGCAGTATTTT.

This rearrangement joins TRBV19 to TRBJ2-3, with D perhaps matching TRBD1 or TRBD2 (6 bases each). The CDR3 runs to 15 residues. The germline V and J ends were trimmed by 4 bases and 3 bases, with 14 bases remaining between them. In germline, CDR1 is LNHDA, CDR2 SQIVND (reference sequence). This CDR3 is CASSTGGLATDTQYF. CDR3 sequence (DNA): TGTGCCAGTAGTACCGGGGGCCTAGCGACAGATACGCAGTATTTT.

The chain uses TRBV7-2 and TRBJ1-1; 7 positions match TRBD1. The CDR3 totals 15 residues. Per the germline V gene, CDR1 is SGHTA and CDR2 is FQGNSA. The V segment lost 1 base and the J segment 5 bases; nucleotides outside the gene matches: 7. CDR3 DNA: TGTGCCAGCAGCTTAGTGGAGGGGGCCGGTACTGAAGCTTTCTTT. Translation: CASSLVEGAGTEAFF.